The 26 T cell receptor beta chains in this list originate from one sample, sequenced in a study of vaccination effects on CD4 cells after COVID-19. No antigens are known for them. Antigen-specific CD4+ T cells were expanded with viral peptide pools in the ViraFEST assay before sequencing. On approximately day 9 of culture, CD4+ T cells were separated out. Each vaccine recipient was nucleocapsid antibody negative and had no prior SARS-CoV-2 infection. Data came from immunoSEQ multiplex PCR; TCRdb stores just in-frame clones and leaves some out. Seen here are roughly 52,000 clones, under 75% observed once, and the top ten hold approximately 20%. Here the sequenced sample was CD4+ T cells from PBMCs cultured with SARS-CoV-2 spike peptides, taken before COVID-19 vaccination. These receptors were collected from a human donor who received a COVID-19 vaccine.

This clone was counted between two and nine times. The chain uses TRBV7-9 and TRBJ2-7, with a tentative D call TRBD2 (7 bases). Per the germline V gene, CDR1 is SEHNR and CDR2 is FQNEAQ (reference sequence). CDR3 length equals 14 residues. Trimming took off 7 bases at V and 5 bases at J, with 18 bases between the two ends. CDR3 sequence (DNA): TGTGCCAGCAAGAAGGGGGGAGGGGCCCACGAGCAGTACTTC. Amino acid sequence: CASKKGGGAHEQYF.

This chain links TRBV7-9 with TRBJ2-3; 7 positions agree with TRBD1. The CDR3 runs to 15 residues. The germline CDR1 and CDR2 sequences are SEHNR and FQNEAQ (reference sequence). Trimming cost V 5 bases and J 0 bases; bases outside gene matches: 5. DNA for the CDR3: TGTGCCAGCAGCCCCGGGACAGCTAGCACAGATACGCAGTATTTT. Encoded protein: CASSPGTASTDTQYF.

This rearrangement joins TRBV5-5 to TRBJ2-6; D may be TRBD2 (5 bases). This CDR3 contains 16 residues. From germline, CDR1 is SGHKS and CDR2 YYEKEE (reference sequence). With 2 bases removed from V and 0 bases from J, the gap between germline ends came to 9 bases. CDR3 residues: CASSFERLSGANVLTF. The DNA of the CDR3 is TGTGCCAGCAGCTTCGAGCGGCTCTCTGGGGCCAACGTCCTGACTTTC.

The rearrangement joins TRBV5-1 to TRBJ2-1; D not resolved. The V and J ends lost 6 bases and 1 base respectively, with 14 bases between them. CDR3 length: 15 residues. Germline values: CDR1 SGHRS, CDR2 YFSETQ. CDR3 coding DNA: TGCGCCAGCACCCGGACCGTGGGTTCCTACAATGAGCAGTTCTTC. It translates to CASTRTVGSYNEQFF. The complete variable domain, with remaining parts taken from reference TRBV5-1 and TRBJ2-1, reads KAGVTQTPRYLIKTRGQQVTLSCSPISGHRSVSWYQQTPGQGLQFLFEYFSETQRNKGNFPGRFSGRQFSNSRSEMNVSTLELGDSALYLCASTRTVGSYNEQFFGPGTRLTVL.

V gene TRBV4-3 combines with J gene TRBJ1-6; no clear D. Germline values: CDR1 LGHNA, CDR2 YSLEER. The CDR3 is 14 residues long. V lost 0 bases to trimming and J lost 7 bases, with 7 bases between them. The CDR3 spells CASSQDFGNSPLHF. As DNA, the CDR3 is TGCGCCAGCAGCCAAGATTTCGGGAATTCACCCCTCCACTTT.

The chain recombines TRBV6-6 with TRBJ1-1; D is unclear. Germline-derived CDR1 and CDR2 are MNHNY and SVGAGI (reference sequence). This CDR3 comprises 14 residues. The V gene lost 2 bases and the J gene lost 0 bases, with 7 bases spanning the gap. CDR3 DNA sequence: TGTGCCAGCAGTTACGTCGACTTGAACACTGAAGCTTTCTTT. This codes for CASSYVDLNTEAFF.

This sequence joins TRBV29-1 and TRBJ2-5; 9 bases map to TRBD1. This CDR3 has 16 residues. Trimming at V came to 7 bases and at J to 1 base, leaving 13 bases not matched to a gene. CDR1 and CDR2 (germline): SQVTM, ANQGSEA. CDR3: CSALLGQGTGQETQYF. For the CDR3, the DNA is TGCAGCGCCCTTCTGGGACAGGGTACGGGCCAAGAGACCCAGTACTTC.

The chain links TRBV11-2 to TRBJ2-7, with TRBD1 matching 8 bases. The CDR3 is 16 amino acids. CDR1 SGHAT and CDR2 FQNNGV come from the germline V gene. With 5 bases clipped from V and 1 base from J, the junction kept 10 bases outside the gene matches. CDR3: CASSTSRGPRSYEQYF. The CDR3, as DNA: TGTGCCAGCAGCACCAGCAGGGGGCCAAGATCCTACGAGCAGTACTTC.

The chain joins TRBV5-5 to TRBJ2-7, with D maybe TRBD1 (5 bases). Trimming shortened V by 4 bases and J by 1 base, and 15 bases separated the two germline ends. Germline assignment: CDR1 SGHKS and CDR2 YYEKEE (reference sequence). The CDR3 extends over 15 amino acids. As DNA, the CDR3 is TGTGCCAGCAGCCCCACAACGACAGCTTCCTACGAGCAGTACTTC. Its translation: CASSPTTTASYEQYF.

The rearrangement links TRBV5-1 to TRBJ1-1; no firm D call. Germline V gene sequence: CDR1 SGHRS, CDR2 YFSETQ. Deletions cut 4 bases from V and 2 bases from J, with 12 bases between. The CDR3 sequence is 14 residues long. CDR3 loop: CASSVSPGNTEAFF. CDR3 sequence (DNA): TGCGCCAGCAGCGTTTCACCAGGAAACACTGAAGCTTTCTTT.

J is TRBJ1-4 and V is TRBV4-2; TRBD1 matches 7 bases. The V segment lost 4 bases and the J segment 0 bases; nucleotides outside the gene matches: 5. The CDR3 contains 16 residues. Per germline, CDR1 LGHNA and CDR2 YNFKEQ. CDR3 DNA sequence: TGTGCCAGCAGCCTAGGGACAGCTACAACTAATGAAAAACTGTTTTTT. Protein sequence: CASSLGTATTNEKLFF.

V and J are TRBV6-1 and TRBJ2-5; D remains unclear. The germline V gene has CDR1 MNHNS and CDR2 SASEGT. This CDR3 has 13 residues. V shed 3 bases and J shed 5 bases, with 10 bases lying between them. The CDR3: CASSDLFSETQYF. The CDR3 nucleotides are TGTGCCAGCAGTGATCTATTCTCGGAGACCCAGTACTTC.

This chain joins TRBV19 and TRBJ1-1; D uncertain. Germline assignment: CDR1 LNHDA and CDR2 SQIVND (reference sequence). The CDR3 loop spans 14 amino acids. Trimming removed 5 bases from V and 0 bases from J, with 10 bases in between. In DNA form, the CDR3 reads TGTGCCAGTAGTGAGGCCGATTTGAACACTGAAGCTTTCTTT. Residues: CASSEADLNTEAFF. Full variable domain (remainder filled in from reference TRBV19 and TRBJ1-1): DGGITQSPKYLFRKEGQNVTLSCEQNLNHDAMYWYRQDPGQGLRLIYYSQIVNDFQKGDIAEGYSVSREKKESFPLTVTSAQKNPTAFYLCASSEADLNTEAFFGQGTRLTVV.

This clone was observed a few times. As DNA, the CDR3 is TGTGCCAGCAGCTCACCCGGGATCGAGGGCACCGGGGAGCTGTTTTTT. Translated: CASSSPGIEGTGELFF. The rearrangement links TRBV9 to TRBJ2-2, with D perhaps TRBD2 (5 bases). CDR1 and CDR2 from the germline V gene are SGDLS and YYNGEE. This CDR3 is 16 amino acids long. V lost 4 bases to trimming and J lost 4 bases, with 17 bases between them.

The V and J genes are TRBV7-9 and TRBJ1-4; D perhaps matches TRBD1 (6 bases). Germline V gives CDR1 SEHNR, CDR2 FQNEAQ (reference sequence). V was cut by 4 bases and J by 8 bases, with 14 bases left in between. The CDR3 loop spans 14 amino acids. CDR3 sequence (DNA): TGTGCCAGCAGCTCGGGAAGGGGGGTCGAAAAACTGTTTTTT. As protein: CASSSGRGVEKLFF.

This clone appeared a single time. CDR3 loop: CASSSSPYNEQFF. The CDR3 region has the DNA TGCGCCAGCTCGAGTAGCCCCTACAATGAGCAGTTCTTC. The chain carries TRBV5-1 and TRBJ2-1; D is ambiguous. Trimming left V 7 bases short and J 2 bases short, with 10 bases between. Germline V gene sequence: CDR1 SGHRS, CDR2 YFSETQ. The CDR3 has 13 amino acids.

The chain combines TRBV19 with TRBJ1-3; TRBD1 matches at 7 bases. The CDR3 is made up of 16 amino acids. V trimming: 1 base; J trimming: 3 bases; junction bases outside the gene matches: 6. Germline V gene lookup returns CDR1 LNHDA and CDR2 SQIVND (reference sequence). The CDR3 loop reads CASSIVPRGIGNTIYF. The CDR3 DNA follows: TGTGCCAGTAGTATAGTCCCCAGGGGGATTGGAAACACCATATATTTT.

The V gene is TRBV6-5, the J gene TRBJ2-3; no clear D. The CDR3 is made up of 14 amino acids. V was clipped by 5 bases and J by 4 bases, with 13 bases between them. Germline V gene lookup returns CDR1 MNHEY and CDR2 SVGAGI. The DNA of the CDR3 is TGTGCCAGCAGTCCGATCCTCTCCGCAGATACGCAGTATTTT. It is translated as CASSPILSADTQYF.

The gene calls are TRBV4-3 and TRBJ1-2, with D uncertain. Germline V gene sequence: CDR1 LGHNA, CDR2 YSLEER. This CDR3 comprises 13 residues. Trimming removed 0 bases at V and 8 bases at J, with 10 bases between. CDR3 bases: TGCGCCAGCAGCCAAGATTCCGGGTTCGGCTACACCTTC. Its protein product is CASSQDSGFGYTF.

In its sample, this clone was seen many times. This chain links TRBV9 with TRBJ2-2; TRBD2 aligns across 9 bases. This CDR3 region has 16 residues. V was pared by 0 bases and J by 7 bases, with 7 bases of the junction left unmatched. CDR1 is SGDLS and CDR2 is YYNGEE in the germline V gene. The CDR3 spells CASSVVAGATGGELFF. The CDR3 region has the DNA TGTGCCAGCAGCGTAGTAGCGGGGGCCACGGGCGGGGAGCTGTTTTTT.

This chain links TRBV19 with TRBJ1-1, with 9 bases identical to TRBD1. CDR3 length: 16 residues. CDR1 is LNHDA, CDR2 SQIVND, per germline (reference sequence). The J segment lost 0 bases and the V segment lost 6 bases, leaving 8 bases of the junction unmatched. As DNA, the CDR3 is TGTGCCAGTAGCGGGACAGGGATCGAAATGAACACTGAAGCTTTCTTT. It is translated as CASSGTGIEMNTEAFF. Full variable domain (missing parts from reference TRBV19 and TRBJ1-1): DGGITQSPKYLFRKEGQNVTLSCEQNLNHDAMYWYRQDPGQGLRLIYYSQIVNDFQKGDIAEGYSVSREKKESFPLTVTSAQKNPTAFYLCASSGTGIEMNTEAFFGQGTRLTVV.

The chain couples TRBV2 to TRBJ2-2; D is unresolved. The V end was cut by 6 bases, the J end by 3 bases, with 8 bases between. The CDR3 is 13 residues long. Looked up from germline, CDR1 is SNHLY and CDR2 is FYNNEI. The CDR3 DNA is TGTGCCAGCAGCCTGTCCGACACCGGGGAGCTGTTTTTT. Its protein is CASSLSDTGELFF.

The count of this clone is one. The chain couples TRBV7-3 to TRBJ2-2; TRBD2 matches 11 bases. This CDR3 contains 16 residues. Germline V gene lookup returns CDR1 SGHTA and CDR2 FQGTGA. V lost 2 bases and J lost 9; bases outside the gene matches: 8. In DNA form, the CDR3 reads TGTGCCAGCAGCTTACCGAATAGCGGGGGGGCCCGGGAGCTGTTTTTT. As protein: CASSLPNSGGARELFF.

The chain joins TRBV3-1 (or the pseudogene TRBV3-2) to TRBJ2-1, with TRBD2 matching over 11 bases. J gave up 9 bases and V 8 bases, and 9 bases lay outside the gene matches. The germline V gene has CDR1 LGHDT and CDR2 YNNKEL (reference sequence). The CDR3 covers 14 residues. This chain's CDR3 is CASALGLAESEQFF. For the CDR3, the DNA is TGTGCCAGCGCCCTGGGACTAGCGGAAAGTGAGCAGTTCTTC.

The CDR3 is CASSEGRDYEQYF. For the CDR3, the DNA is TGCGCCAGCAGCGAGGGGAGGGACTACGAGCAGTACTTC. V gene TRBV5-1 combines with J gene TRBJ2-7; 7 bases match TRBD2. CDR3 length: 13 residues. Trimming cost V 4 bases and J 3 bases; bases outside gene matches: 4. CDR1 is SGHRS, CDR2 YFSETQ, per germline.

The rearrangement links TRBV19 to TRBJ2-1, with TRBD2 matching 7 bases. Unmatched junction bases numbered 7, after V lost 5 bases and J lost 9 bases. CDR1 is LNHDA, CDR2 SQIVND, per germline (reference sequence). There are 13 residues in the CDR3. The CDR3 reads CASSLAGVGEQFF. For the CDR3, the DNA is TGTGCCAGTAGTCTGGCGGGAGTAGGTGAGCAGTTCTTC.